This T cell receptor (beta chain) was retrieved from a study of blood T cell repertoires in COVID-19 (dated by TCRdb to the early 2020s). A note on the overall study: Samples from collaborators originated in the United States, Italy and Spain and spanned both the acute and convalescent phases of COVID-19. Where HLA class I and class II types were available, the types were taken from metadata supplied by the sample provider, not from assay-based typing. Sample metadata almost always included a de-identified subject ID, COVID-19 status, age in years and sex. The repertoires were made available in a free public database intended to serve as a resource for research on the immune response to SARS-CoV-2. The material from the prospective study consisted of cDNA or gDNA derived from T cells, B-cell-depleted T cells, or PBMCs. Subjects who had been exposed to COVID-19, were actively infected with it, or had recovered from it provided the deeply sampled blood TCRbeta repertoires that made up the dataset. The samples were drawn from the first 160 participants of the ongoing ImmuneRACE study and from 950 to 1,500 subjects provided by 6 global collaborators. The paper as a whole reports these results and caveats: Clinical and demographic metadata were provided uncurated, with the amount varying by source and participant.

Here V drops 1 base and J drops 2 bases, and the junction holds 5 bases not matched to any gene. Including the terminal cysteine and phenylalanine, the CDR3 comprises 16 residues. Of all the DNA, just the CDR3 is kept, 48 bases in frame from base 1. The germline V gene yields SGHTA for CDR1 and FQGNSA for CDR2. Enrolling through a virtual design, the prospective study's participants ranged in age from roughly 18 to 95 years and lived across roughly 23 United States geographic areas. Cohort assignment in the prospective study relied on participant-reported clinical history from a screening survey and a study questionnaire. For ImmuneRACE Cohort 3, a participant was defined as recovered based on two consecutive negative NP/OP PCR tests, clearance by a healthcare professional, or resolution of symptoms. In the prospective study, whole blood, serum and a nasopharyngeal or oropharyngeal swab were collected from each participant by mobile phlebotomists. Prospective study participants could optionally give additional blood draws and questionnaires over an approximately two-month period. Prospective study blood samples were shipped either frozen or at room temperature before DNA extraction.

The immunoSEQ Assay, a bias-controlled multiplex PCR, was used to amplify TCRbeta CDR3 regions from genomic DNA. The authors' analysis ran thus. Nucleated cell counts per sample were estimated from amplification of reference gene primers within the assay. To quantify the absolute abundance of each unique TCRbeta CDR3 rearrangement, sequence reads were collapsed and filtered. For each sample, productive Simpson clonality was calculated as the square root of Simpson's diversity index across productive rearrangements. What TCRdb holds here is the immuneACCESS table cut down to in-frame rearrangements. Part of the clones is not present; checked against another copy, under half of the missing clones reflect an unresolved V gene, and the others are unexplained. Clonal size and the V and J genes are those of that table, whereas D and trimming came from the DNA. Present in this sample are some 160,000 clones, roughly 84% of which were seen just once. The ten biggest clones cover nearly 8% of the sample.

Comments on this clone: The target of this receptor is not known. The sample holds no much larger clone one base away, and base qualities are not on file.

Here the chain combines TRBV7-2 and TRBJ1-2, with 9 bases in between that match TRBD1. What was sequenced was PBMCs or T cells enriched from blood (not recorded which). This TCR was sampled from a woman aged 45-60 years who had recovered from COVID-19. The sequence in DNA is TGTGCCAGCAGCTTAGGTGGGACAGGGCCCAACTATGGCTACACCTTC. This encodes CASSLGGTGPNYGYTF.